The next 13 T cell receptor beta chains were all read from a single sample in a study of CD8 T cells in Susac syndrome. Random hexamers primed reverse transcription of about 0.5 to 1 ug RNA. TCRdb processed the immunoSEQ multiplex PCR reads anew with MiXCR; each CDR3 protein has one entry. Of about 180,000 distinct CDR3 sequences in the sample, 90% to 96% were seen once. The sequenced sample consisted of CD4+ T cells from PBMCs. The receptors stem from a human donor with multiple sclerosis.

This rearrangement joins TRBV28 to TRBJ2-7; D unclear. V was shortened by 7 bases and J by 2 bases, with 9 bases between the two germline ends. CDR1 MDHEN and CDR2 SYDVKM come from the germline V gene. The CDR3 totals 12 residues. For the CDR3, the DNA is TGTGCCAGCAATCAGCTTCCCTACGAGCAGTACTTC. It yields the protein CASNQLPYEQYF.

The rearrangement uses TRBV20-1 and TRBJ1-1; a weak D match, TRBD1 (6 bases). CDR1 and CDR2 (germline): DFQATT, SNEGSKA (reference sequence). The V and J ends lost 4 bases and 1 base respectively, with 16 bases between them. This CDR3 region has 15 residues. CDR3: CSAIRPGHSNTEAFF. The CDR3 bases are TGCAGTGCTATTAGGCCGGGACACTCGAACACTGAAGCTTTCTTT.

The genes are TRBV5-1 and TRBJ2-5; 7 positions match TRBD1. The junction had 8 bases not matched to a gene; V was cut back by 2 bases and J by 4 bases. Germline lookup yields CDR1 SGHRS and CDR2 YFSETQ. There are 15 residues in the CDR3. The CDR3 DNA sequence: TGCGCCAGCAGCTTAACAGGGGAGCGAGTAGAGACCCAGTACTTC. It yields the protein CASSLTGERVETQYF.

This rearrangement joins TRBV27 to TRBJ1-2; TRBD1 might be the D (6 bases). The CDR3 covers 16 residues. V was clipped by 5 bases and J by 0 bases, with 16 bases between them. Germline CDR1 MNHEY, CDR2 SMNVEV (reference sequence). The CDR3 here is CASSPLRGTANYGYTF. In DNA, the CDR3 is TGTGCCAGCAGTCCACTCAGGGGCACTGCTAACTATGGCTACACCTTC.

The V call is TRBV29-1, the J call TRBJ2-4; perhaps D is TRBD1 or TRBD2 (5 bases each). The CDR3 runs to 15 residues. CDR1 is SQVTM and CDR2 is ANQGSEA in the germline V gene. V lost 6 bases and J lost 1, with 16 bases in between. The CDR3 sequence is CSVSGAQGAKNIQYF. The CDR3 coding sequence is TGCAGCGTCTCCGGGGCCCAAGGGGCCAAAAACATTCAGTACTTC.

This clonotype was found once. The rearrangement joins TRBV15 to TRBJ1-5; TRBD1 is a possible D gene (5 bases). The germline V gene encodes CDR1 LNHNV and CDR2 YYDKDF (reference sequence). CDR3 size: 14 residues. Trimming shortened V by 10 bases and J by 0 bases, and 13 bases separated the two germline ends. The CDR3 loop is CASSTEYSNQPQHF. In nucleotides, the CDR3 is TGTGCCAGCTCGACAGAGTATAGCAATCAGCCCCAGCATTTT.

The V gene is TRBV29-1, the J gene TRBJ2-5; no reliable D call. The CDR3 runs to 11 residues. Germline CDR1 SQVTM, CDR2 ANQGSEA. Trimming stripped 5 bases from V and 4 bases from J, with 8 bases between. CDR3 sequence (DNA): TGCAGCGTTCTGGGGTCAGAGACCCAGTACTTC. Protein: CSVLGSETQYF.

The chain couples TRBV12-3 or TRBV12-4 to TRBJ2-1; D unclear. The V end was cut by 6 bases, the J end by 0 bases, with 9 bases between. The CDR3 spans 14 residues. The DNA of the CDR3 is TGTGCCAGCAGCCTGAGAAACTCCTACAATGAGCAGTTCTTC. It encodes CASSLRNSYNEQFF.

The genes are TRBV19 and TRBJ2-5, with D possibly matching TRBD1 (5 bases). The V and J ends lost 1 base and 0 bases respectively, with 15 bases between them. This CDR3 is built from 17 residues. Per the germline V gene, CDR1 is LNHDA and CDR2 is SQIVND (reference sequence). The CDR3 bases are TGTGCCAGTAGTATAGGACGACAGTCGAGGTACCAAGAGACCCAGTACTTC. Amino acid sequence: CASSIGRQSRYQETQYF.

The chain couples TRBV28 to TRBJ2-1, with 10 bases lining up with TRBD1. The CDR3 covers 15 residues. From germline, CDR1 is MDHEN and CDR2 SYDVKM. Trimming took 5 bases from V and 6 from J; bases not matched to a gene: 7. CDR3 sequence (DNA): TGTGCCAGCAGTAGCCACGGGACAGGGGTCAATGAGCAGTTCTTC. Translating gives CASSSHGTGVNEQFF.

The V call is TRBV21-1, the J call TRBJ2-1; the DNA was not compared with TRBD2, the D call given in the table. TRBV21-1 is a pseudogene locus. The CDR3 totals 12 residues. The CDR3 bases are TGTGCCACCGTAGCGGGAAACAATGAGCAGTTCTTC. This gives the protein CATVAGNNEQFF.

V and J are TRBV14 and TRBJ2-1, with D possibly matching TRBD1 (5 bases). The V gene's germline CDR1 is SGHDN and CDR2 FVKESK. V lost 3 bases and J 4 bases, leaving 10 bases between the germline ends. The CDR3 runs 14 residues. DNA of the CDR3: TGTGCCAGCAGCCACCTGGACAAGTACAATGAGCAGTTCTTC. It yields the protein CASSHLDKYNEQFF.

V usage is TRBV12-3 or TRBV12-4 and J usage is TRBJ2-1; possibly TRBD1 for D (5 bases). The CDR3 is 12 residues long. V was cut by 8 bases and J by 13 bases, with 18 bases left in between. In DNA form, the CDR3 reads TGTGCCAGCTCGCTCAGGGTCCGGGTCCAGTTCTTC. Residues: CASSLRVRVQFF.